Ten or more counts support the clone carrying this T cell receptor (beta chain). With a J-beta primer mix and a sample-barcoded 5' primer, a second PCR ran 7 to 11 cycles. TCRdb re-called the 5' RACE reads with MiXCR, one entry per CDR3 protein. Of around 600,000 distinct CDR3 sequences listed, about 45% are singletons. This entry is derived from a study of blood T cells in healthy people across ages. This sequence was found in an elderly man in good health. The specimen was blood.

This chain's CDR3 is CATRRYNEQFF. The CDR3, as DNA: TGTGCCACCCGAAGATACAATGAGCAGTTCTTC. The J gene is TRBJ2-1, the V gene TRBV6-5; D is undetermined. This CDR3 region has 11 residues. Germline CDR1 reads MNHEY; CDR2 reads SVGAGI. Trimming pared 10 bases from V and 4 bases from J, leaving 8 bases between.